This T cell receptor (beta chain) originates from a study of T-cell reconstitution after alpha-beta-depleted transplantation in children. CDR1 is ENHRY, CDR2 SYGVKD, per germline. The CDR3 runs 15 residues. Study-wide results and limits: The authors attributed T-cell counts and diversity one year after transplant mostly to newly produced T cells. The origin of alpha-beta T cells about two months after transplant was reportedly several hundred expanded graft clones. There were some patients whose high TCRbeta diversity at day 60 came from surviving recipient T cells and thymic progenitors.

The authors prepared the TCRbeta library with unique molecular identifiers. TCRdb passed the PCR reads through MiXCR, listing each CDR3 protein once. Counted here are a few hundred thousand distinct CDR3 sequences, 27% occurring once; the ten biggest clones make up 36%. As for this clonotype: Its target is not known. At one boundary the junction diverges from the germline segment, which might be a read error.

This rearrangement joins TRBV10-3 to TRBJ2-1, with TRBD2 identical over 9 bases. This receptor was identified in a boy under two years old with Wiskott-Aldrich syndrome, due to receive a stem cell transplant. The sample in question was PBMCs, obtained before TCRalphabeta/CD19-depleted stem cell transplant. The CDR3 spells CAIRGSGRSFNEQFF. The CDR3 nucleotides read TGTGCCATCAGAGGCAGCGGGAGGTCCTTCAATGAGCAGTTCTTC.